This T cell receptor beta chain was obtained from a study of shared clonotypes between healthy human individuals. About the research overall: The donors, a couple of women and three men, were aged 18 to 49.

V lost 5 bases, J lost 5 bases, and 9 bases stayed unmatched. This CDR3 contains 14 residues. Germline assignment: CDR1 SQVTM and CDR2 ANQGSEA. Genomic DNA of every subset was divided equally among multiple immunoSEQ plates. The assay was immunoSEQ multiplex PCR, and TCRdb's table has in-frame clones only and misses some. The table records approximately 2.4 million clones, nearly 97% of them present only once. Researchers partitioned CD4+ cells into CD45RA+ naive and CD45RA-negative memory subsets. The clonotype comes from a man aged 18 to 29 in good health. This chain uses TRBV29-1 with TRBJ2-3, with 8 bases lining up with TRBD1. Source material: naive CD4+ T cells sorted from blood. Subset of the sample: CD45RA+ positively selected. CDR3 amino acids: CSVPRQGSEDTQYF. The CDR3 nucleotides are TGCAGCGTTCCTCGACAGGGGTCGGAAGATACGCAGTATTTT.